This TCR beta chain was observed in a study of radiotherapy plus CTLA-4 blockade in lung cancer. Study-wide results and caveats: Per reports, early blood T cell clone dynamics, plus interferon-beta, forecast response most strongly. Clones of tumor-derived TCRs expanded in blood after radiotherapy plus ipilimumab.

The CDR3 contains 13 residues. Germline CDR1 LNHDA, CDR2 SQIVND (reference sequence). V was pared by 5 bases and J by 8 bases, with 12 bases between. The count of this clone is one. The antigen remains unidentified. Assay: immunoSEQ multiplex PCR; the TCRdb copy retains only in-frame clones and omits some. Of about 88,000 clones detected, about three quarters appear once; the ten largest clones hold more than 13%. Focal radiation plus CTLA-4 blockade with ipilimumab was administered to patients who had chemo-refractory metastatic non-small-cell lung cancer. Material: peripheral blood, obtained from a patient treated with radiotherapy plus ipilimumab. The genes are TRBV19 and TRBJ2-2; D gene uncertain. The sequence was obtained from a human donor with non-small cell lung cancer that progressed on radiotherapy plus ipilimumab. In DNA form, the CDR3 reads TGTGCCAGTAGTTTTAGCTATCAGGGGGAGCTGTTTTTT. This codes for CASSFSYQGELFF.